In this sample, the clone carrying this T cell receptor beta chain turned up a few times. Its cognate antigen is unknown. The data were obtained in a study of T-cell reconstitution after alpha-beta-depleted transplantation in children. In germline, CDR1 is DFQATT, CDR2 SNEGSKA (reference sequence). The CDR3 covers 13 residues. V lost 6 bases, J lost 2 bases, and 10 bases lay in between. Study results and limitations: Hyperexpanded clones declined; after one year, newly produced T cells mostly supplied diversity. About two months after transplant, alpha-beta T cells reportedly came from several hundred expanded graft clones. Recipient T cells and thymic progenitors that survived were the source of the high TCRbeta diversity seen at day 60 in some patients.

The authors prepared the TCRbeta library with unique molecular identifiers. TCRdb processed the PCR reads anew with MiXCR; each CDR3 protein has one entry. This table has a few hundred thousand distinct CDR3 sequences, roughly 8.2% appearing once. The origin of this receptor is a female patient aged 2 to 10 who had a stem cell transplant for Fanconi anemia, so the T cells may come from the graft donor. Here the sequenced sample was peripheral blood, taken 360 days after TCRalphabeta/CD19-depleted stem cell transplant. V is TRBV20-1 and J is TRBJ1-4; the D gene is possibly TRBD1 (6 bases). CDR3 sequence: CSARGSTNEKLFF. CDR3 in DNA: TGCAGTGCGAGGGGGTCGACTAATGAAAAACTGTTTTTT.